The following is a T cell receptor (beta chain) sequence with its context. No antigen is known for it. The use of a sample-barcoded 5' primer and a J-beta primer mix characterized a second PCR of 7 to 11 cycles. A minimum of 3 million CDR3-containing paired-end reads was obtained for each sample. Via MiXCR, TCRdb re-called the 5' RACE reads, giving one row per CDR3 protein. Counted here are over 600,000 distinct CDR3 sequences, just over 55% occurring once; the ten biggest clones make up 20% to 30%. Healthy Caucasian individuals from Russia aged roughly 6 to 90 served as donors. Each sample provided at least 5.5 micrograms of extracted total RNA. The data were obtained in a study of blood T cells in healthy people across ages. The study's findings and limits: CMV status of donors was not determined, possibly confounding expanded clonotype changes.

Trimming removed 2 bases at V and 6 bases at J, with 6 bases between. Germline-derived CDR1 and CDR2 are SGHTA and FQGNSA. The CDR3 runs 12 residues. This clonotype was sampled from a man between 40 and 49 years old in good health. Source material: blood. The chain has TRBV7-2 and TRBJ2-3; D uncertain. The CDR3 bases are TGTGCCAGCAGCTTAAACATTGATACGCAGTATTTT. This translates into CASSLNIDTQYF. The full variable domain, its missing parts supplied by reference TRBV7-2 and TRBJ2-3, is GAGVSQSPSNKVTEKGKDVELRCDPISGHTALYWYRQSLGQGLEFLIYFQGNSAPDKSGLPSDRFSAERTGGSVSTLTIQRTQQEDSAVYLCASSLNIDTQYFGPGTRLTVL.